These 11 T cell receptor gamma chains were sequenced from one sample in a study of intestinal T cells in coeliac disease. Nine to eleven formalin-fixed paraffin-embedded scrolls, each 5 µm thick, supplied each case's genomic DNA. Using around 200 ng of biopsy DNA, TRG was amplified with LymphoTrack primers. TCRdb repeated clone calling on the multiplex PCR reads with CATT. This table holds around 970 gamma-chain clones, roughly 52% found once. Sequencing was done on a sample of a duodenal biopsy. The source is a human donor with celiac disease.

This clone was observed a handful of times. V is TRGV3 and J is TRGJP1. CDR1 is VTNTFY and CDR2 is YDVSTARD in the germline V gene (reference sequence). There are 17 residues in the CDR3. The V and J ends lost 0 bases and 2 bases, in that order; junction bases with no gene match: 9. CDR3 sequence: CATWDRRGGTTGWFKIF. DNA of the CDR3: TGTGCCACCTGGGACAGGCGGGGGGGGACCACTGGTTGGTTCAAGATATTT.

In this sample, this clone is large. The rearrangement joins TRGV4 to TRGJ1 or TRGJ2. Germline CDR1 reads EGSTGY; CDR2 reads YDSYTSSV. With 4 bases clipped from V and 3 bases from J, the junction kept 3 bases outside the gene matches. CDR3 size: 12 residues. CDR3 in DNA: TGTGCCACCTGGGAGTTTTATTATAAGAAACTCTTT. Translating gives CATWEFYYKKLF.

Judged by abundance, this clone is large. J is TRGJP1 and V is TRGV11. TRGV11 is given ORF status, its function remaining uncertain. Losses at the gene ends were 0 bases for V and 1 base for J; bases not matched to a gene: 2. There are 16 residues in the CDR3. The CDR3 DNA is TGTGCCTGCTGGATTAGGCACGTTACCACTGGTTGGTTCAAGATATTT. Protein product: CACWIRHVTTGWFKIF.

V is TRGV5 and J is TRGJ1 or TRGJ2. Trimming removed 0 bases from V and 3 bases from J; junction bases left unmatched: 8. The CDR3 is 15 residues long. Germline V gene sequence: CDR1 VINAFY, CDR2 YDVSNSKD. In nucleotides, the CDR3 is TGTGCCACCTGGGACAGGTCCCCCCCTTATTATAAGAAACTCTTT. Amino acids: CATWDRSPPYYKKLF.

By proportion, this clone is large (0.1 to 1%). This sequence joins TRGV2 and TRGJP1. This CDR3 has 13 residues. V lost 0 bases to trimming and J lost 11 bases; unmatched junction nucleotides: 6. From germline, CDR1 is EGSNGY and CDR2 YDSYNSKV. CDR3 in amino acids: CATWDGLPWFKIF. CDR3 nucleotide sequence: TGTGCCACCTGGGACGGGCTCCCCTGGTTCAAGATATTT.

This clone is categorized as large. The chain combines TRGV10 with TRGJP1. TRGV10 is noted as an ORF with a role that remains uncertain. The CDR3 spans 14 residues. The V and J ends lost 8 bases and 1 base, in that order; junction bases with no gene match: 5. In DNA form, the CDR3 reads TGTGCTGCGTGGGATTGTACCACTGGTTGGTTCAAGATATTT. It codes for CAAWDCTTGWFKIF.

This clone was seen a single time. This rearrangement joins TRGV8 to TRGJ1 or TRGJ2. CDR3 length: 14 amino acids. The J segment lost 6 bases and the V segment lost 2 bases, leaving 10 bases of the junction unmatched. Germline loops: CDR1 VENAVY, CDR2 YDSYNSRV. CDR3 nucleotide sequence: TGTGCCACCTGGGATAAGGGGGTTATTTATAAGAAACTCTTT. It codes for CATWDKGVIYKKLF.

DNA for the CDR3: TGTGCTGCGTGGGATCCTCAATTTATCTGGTTCAAGATATTT. Residues: CAAWDPQFIWFKIF. The V gene is TRGV10, the J gene TRGJP1. TRGV10 carries the ORF label, with uncertain function. V trimming: 8 bases; J trimming: 11 bases; junction bases outside the gene matches: 15. The CDR3 runs 14 residues.

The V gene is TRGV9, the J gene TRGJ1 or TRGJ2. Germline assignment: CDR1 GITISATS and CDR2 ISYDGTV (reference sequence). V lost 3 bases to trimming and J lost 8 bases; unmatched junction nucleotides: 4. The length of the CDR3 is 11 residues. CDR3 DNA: TGTGCCTTGTGGGAGTCTCATAAGAAACTCTTT. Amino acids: CALWESHKKLF.

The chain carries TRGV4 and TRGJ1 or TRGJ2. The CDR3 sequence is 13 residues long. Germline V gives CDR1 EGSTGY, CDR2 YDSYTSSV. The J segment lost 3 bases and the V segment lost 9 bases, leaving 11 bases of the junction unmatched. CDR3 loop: CATLFSLYYKKLF. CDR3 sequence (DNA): TGTGCCACCCTCTTTTCCCTTTATTATAAGAAACTCTTT.

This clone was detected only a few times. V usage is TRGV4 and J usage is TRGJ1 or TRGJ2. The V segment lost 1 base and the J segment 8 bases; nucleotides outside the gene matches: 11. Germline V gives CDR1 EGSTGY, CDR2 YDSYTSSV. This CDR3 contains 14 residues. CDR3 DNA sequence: TGTGCCACCTGGGATGGTGTACGAAGGGATAAGAAACTCTTT. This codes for CATWDGVRRDKKLF.